This T cell receptor (beta chain) was observed in a study of blood T cell repertoires in COVID-19. Turning to the study itself: Sites across the United States, Italy and Spain contributed samples from acute and convalescent COVID-19. PBMCs, B-cell-depleted T cells, or T cells provided the cDNA or gDNA that made up the material.

The method was immunoSEQ multiplex PCR; TCRdb's version includes in-frame clones alone and lacks a portion of them. This sample has about 300,000 clones, with 86% found just once. The V end was cut by 2 bases, the J end by 6 bases, with 17 bases between. The CDR3 length is 15 residues. Germline-derived CDR1 and CDR2 are MNHNS and SASEGT. The V gene is TRBV6-1, the J gene TRBJ2-7, with TRBD2 as a possible D gene (7 bases). The receptor was isolated from a man younger than 45 who had recovered from COVID-19. The sequencing sample was made of PBMCs or T cells enriched from blood (not recorded which). The CDR3 spells CASSESRGRGGEQYF. The CDR3 DNA reads as TGTGCCAGCAGTGAATCTCGGGGGCGCGGGGGCGAGCAGTACTTC.